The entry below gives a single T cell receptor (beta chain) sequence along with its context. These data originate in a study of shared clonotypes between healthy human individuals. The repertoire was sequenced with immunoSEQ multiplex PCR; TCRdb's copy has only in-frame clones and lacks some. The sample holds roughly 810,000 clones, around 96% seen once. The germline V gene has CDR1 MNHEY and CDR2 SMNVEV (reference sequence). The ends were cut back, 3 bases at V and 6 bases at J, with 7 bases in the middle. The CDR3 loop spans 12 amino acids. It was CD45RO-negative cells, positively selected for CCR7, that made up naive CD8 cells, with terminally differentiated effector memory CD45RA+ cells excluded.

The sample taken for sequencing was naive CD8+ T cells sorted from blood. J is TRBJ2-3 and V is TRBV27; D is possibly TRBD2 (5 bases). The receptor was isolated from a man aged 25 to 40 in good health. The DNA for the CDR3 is TGTGCCAGCAGTTTGGGAGAGGATACGCAGTATTTT. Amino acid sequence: CASSLGEDTQYF.